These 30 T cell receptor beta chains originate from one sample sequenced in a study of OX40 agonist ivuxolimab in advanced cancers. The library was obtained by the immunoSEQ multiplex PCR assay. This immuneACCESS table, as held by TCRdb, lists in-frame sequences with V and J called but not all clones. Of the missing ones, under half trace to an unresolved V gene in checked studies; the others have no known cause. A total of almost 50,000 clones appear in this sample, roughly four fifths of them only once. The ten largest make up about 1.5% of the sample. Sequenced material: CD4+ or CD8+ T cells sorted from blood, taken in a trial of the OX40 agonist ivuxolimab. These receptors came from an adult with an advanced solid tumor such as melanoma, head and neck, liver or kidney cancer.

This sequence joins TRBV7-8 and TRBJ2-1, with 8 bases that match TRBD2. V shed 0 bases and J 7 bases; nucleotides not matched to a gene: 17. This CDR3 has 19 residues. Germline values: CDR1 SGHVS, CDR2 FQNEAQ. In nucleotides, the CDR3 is TGTGCCAGCAGCTTAGCGCAACGACTCACTAGCGGAAACAAGAATGAGCAGTTCTTC. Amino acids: CASSLAQRLTSGNKNEQFF. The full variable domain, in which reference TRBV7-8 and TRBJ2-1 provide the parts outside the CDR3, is GAGVSQSPRYKVAKRGQDVALRCDPISGHVSLFWYQQALGQGPEFLTYFQNEAQLDKSGLPSDRFFAERPEGSVSTLKIQRTQQEDSAVYLCASSLAQRLTSGNKNEQFFGPGTRLTVL.

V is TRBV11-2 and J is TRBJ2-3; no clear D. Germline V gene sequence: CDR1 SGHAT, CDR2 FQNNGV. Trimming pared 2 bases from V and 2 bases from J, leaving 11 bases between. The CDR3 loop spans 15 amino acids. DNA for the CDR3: TGTGCCAGCAGCTTAAACAGCTTCTCCACAGATACGCAGTATTTT. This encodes CASSLNSFSTDTQYF.

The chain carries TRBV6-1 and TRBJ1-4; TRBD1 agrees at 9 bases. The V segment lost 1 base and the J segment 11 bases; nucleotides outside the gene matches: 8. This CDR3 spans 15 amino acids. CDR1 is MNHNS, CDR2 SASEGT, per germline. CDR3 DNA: TGTGCCAGCAGTGAAGGCGGGACAGGGTCAGGGAAACTGTTTTTT. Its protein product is CASSEGGTGSGKLFF.

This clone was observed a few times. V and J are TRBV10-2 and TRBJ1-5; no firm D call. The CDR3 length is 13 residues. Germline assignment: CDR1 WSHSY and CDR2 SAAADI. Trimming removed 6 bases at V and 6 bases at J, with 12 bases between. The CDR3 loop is CASSLSYGQPQHF. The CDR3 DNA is TGCGCCAGCAGCCTCTCGTACGGTCAGCCCCAGCATTTT.

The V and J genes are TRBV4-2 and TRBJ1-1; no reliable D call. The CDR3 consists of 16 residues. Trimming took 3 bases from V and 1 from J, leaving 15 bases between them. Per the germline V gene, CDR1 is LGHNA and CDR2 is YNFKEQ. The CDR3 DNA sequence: TGTGCCAGCAGCCAGGCCCCGGCGGAACAGAACACTGAAGCTTTCTTT. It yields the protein CASSQAPAEQNTEAFF.

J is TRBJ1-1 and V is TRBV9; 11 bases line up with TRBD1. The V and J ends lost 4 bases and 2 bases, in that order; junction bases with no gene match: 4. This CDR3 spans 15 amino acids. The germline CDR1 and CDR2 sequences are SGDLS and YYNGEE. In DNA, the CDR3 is TGTGCCAGCAGCACAGGGACAGGGGGAAACACTGAAGCTTTCTTT. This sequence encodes CASSTGTGGNTEAFF.

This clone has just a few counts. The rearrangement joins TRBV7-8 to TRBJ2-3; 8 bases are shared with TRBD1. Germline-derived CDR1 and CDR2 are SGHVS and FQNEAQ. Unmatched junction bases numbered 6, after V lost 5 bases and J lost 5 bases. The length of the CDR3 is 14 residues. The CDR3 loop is CASSLGTGEDTQYF. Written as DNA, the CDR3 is TGTGCCAGCAGCCTGGGGACAGGCGAAGATACGCAGTATTTT.

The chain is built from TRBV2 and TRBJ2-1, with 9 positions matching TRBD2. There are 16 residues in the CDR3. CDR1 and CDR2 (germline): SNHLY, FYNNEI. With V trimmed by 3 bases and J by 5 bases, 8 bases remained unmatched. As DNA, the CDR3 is TGTGCCAGCAGTGATCACTCTAGCGGGGAGAACAATGAGCAGTTCTTC. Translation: CASSDHSSGENNEQFF.

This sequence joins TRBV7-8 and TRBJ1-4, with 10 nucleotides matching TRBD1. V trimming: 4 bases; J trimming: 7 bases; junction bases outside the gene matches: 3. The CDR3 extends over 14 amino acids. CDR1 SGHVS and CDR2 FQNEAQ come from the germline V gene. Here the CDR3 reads CASSSRDRGEKLFF. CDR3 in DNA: TGTGCCAGCAGCTCCCGGGACAGGGGTGAAAAACTGTTTTTT.

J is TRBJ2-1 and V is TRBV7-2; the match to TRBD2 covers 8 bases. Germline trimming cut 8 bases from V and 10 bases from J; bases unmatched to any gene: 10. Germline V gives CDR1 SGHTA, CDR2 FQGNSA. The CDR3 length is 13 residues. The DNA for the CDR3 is TGTGCCAGCGAAGGCGGGGGGAGTCTCGAGCAGTTCTTC. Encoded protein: CASEGGGSLEQFF.

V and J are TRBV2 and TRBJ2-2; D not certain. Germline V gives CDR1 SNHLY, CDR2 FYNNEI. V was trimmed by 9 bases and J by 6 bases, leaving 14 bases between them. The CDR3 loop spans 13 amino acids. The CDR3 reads CASSENNAGELFF. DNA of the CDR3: TGTGCCAGTTCCGAAAATAACGCCGGGGAGCTGTTTTTT. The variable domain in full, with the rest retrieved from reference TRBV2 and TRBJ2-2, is EPEVTQTPSHQVTQMGQEVILRCVPISNHLYFYWYRQILGQKVEFLVSFYNNEISEKSEIFDDQFSVERPDGSNFTLKIRSTKLEDSAMYFCASSENNAGELFFGEGSRLTVL.

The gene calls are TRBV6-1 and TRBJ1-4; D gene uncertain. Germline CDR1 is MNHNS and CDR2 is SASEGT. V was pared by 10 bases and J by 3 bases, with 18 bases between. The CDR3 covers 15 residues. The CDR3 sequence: CATAESVGANEKLFF. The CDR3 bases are TGTGCCACTGCGGAAAGCGTTGGAGCTAATGAAAAACTGTTTTTT.

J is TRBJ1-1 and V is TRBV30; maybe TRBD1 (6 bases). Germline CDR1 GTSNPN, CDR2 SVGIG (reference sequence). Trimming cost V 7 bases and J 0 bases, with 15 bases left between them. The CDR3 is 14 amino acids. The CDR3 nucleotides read TGTGCCTACAGGGTTGGGGGAATGAACACTGAAGCTTTCTTT. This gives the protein CAYRVGGMNTEAFF.

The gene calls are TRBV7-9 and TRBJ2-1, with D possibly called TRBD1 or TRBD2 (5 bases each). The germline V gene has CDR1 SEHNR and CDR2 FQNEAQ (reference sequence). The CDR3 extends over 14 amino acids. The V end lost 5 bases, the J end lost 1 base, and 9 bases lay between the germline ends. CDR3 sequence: CASSREGSYNEQFF. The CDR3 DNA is TGTGCCAGCAGCCGTGAGGGGTCCTACAATGAGCAGTTCTTC. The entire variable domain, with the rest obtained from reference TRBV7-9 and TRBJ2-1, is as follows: DTGVSQNPRHKITKRGQNVTFRCDPISEHNRLYWYRQTLGQGPEFLTYFQNEAQLEKSRLLSDRFSAERPKGSFSTLEIQRTEQGDSAMYLCASSREGSYNEQFFGPGTRLTVL.

CDR3 protein: CASSPLPPTQYF. CDR3 nucleotide sequence: TGTGCCAGCAGTCCTCTTCCCCCAACGCAGTATTTT. This chain connects TRBV2 to TRBJ2-3; D is uncertain. Germline-derived CDR1 and CDR2 are SNHLY and FYNNEI. This CDR3 comprises 12 residues. Trimming pared 5 bases from V and 9 bases from J, leaving 12 bases between. Drawing the rest from reference TRBV2 and TRBJ2-3, the complete variable domain is EPEVTQTPSHQVTQMGQEVILRCVPISNHLYFYWYRQILGQKVEFLVSFYNNEISEKSEIFDDQFSVERPDGSNFTLKIRSTKLEDSAMYFCASSPLPPTQYFGPGTRLTVL.

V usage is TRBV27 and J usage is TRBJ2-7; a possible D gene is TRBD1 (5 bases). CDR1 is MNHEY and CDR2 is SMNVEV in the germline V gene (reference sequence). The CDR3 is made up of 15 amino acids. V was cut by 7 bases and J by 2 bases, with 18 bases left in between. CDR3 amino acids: CASKKSRQMAYEQYF. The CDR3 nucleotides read TGTGCCAGCAAAAAATCCCGACAGATGGCCTACGAGCAGTACTTC.

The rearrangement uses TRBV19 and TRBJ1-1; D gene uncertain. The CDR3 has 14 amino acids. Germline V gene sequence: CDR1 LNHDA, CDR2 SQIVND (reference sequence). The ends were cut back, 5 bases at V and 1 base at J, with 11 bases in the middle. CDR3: CASSPSAQNTEAFF. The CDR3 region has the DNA TGTGCCAGTAGTCCTTCCGCACAGAACACTGAAGCTTTCTTT.

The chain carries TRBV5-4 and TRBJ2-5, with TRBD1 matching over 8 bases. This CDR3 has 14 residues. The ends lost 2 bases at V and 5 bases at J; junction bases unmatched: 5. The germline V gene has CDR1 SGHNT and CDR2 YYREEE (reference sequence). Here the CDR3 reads CASSFGQGRETQYF. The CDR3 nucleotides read TGTGCCAGCAGCTTCGGACAGGGTAGGGAGACCCAGTACTTC.

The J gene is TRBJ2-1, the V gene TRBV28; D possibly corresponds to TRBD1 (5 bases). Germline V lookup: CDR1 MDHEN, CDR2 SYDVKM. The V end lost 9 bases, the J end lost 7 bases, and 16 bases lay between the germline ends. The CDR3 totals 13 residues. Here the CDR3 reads CASTHQGSNEQFF. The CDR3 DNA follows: TGTGCCAGTACACACCAGGGTTCGAATGAGCAGTTCTTC.

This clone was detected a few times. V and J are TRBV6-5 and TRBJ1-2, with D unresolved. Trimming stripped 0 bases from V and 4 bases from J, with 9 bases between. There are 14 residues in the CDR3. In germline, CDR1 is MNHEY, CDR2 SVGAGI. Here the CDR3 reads CASSYSHLSYGYTF. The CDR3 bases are TGTGCCAGCAGTTACTCGCACCTCAGCTATGGCTACACCTTC.

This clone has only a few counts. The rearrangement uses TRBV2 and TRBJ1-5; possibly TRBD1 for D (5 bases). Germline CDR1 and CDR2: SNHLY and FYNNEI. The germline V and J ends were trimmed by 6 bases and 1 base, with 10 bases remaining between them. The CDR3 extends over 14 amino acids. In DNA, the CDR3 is TGTGCCAGCAGATTGGGACTGAGCAATCAGCCCCAGCATTTT. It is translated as CASRLGLSNQPQHF.

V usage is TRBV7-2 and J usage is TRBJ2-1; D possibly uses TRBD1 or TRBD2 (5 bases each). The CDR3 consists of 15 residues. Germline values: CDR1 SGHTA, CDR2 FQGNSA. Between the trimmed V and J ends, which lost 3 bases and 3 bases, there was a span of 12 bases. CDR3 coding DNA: TGTGCCAGCAGCTTTGGGGGTTTCCTCTACAATGAGCAGTTCTTC. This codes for CASSFGGFLYNEQFF.

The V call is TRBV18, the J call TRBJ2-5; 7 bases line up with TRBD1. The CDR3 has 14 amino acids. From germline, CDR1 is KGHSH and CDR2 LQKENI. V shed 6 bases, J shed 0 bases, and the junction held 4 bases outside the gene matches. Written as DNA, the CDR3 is TGTGCCAGCTCCTCTACAGGGGACCAAGAGACCCAGTACTTC. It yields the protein CASSSTGDQETQYF.

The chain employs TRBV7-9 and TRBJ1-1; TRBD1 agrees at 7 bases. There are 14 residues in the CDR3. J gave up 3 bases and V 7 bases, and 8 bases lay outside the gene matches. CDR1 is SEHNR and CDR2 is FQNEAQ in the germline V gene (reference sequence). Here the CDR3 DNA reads TGTGCCAGCACCGTTGGAGACAGGGACACTGAAGCTTTCTTT. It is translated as CASTVGDRDTEAFF.

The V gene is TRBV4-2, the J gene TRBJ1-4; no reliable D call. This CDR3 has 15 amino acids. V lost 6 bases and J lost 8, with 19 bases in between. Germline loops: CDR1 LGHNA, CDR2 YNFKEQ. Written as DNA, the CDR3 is TGTGCCAGCAGTGGGATCTGGGGAGATAGAGAAAAACTGTTTTTT. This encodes CASSGIWGDREKLFF.

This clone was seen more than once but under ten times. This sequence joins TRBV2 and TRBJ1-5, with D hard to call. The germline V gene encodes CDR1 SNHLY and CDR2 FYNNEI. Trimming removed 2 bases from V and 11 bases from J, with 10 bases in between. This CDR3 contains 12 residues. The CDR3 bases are TGTGCCAGCAGTGAAAGCTGGGAGTCCCAGCATTTT. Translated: CASSESWESQHF.

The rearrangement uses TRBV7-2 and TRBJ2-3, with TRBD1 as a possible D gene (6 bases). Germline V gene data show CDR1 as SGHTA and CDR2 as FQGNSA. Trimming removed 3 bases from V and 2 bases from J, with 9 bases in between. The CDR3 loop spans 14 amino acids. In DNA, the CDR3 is TGTGCCAGCAGCTTTTCAGGGGACACAGATACGCAGTATTTT. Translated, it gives CASSFSGDTDTQYF.

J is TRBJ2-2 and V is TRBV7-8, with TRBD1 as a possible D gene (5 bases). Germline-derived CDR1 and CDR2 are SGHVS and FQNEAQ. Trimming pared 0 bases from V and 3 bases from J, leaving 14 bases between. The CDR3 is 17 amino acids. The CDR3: CASSLAGALEYTGELFF. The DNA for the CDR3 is TGTGCCAGCAGCTTAGCAGGGGCTCTCGAGTACACCGGGGAGCTGTTTTTT.

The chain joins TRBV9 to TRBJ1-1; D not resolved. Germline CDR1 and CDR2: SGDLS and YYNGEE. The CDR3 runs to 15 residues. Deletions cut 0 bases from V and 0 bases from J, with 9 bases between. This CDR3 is CASSVGTAMNTEAFF. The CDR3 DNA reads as TGTGCCAGCAGCGTAGGGACTGCGATGAACACTGAAGCTTTCTTT.

This chain's CDR3 is CASRLTSGDSYEQYF. DNA of the CDR3: TGTGCCAGCAGGCTTACTAGCGGGGACTCCTACGAGCAGTACTTC. The chain recombines TRBV7-2 with TRBJ2-7, with TRBD2 identical over 10 bases. The CDR3 sequence is 15 residues long. Losses at the gene ends were 6 bases for V and 0 bases for J; bases not matched to a gene: 5. Germline V gene lookup returns CDR1 SGHTA and CDR2 FQGNSA.